This record covers a single T cell receptor (beta chain). The antigen remains undetermined. These data come from a study of shared clonotypes between healthy human individuals. Trimming took 6 bases from V and 1 from J, leaving 19 bases between them. The CDR3 length is 16 residues. Germline lookup yields CDR1 MDHEN and CDR2 SYDVKM. Overall study results and limits: Naive CD4 clonotype sharing across a handful of donors was 4% to 5%.

Donors, healthy HIV-negative adults, lacked recent acute infections or vaccinations. The assay was carried out at the deep level. Once extracted for a subset, genomic DNA was divided evenly among several immunoSEQ plates. The repertoire was sequenced with immunoSEQ multiplex PCR; TCRdb's copy has only in-frame clones and lacks some. Of fewer than 2.5 million clones listed, approximately 94% are singletons. Sequencing was carried out using naive CD4+ T cells from PBMCs. Indicated subset: CD45RA+ positively selected. The source is a man between 18 and 29 years old in good health. Some clones in this sample may be carry-over from other donors' samples. The gene calls are TRBV28 and TRBJ2-7; the D gene is possibly TRBD2 (7 bases). CDR3: CASSLGGAAPSYEQYF. The CDR3, as DNA: TGTGCCAGCAGCCTGGGGGGGGCAGCCCCTTCCTACGAGCAGTACTTC.